Listed below are T cell receptor beta chains from one sample, sequenced in a study of T-cell memory formation after mild COVID-19. TCRdb re-analysed the 5' RACE reads in MiXCR, keeping a single row per CDR3 protein. The table shows approximately 260,000 distinct CDR3 sequences, with 16% occurring only once. Sequenced material: PBMCs or a T cell subset sorted from them (not recorded which). These receptors were taken from a man aged 18 to 29 who had mild COVID-19 (a few samples of this study predate the infection). Cell type and time point are not known. The CDR3 runs from the conserved cysteine through the conserved F or W. A D gene is named only where the DNA matches it firmly. Clone size is stated in some rows and not others, as once, few, many or a class when expanded.

d_call	clone_size	v_call	j_call	cdr3_nt	cdr3_aa
-	few	TRBV6-5	TRBJ1-5	TGTGCCAGCAGTTCGGGTCCTATTGGGCCCCAGCATTTT	CASSSGPIGPQHF
TRBD1	many	TRBV5-1	TRBJ2-1	TGCGCCAGCAAACGGACAGGGGATTCCTACAATGAGCAGTTCTTC	CASKRTGDSYNEQFF
-	-	TRBV2	TRBJ2-7	TGTGCCAGCAGTACCGGAGAGGGAAAAGTCTACGAGCAGTACTTC	CASSTGEGKVYEQYF
TRBD1	few	TRBV27	TRBJ2-2	TGTGCCAGCAGTTTCACATTCCCACAGGGGCTCGCCGGGGAGCTGTTTTTT	CASSFTFPQGLAGELFF
TRBD1	-	TRBV2	TRBJ1-5	TGTGCCAGCAGCCAAGAGGGGGCGGGGCAGCCCCAGCATTTT	CASSQEGAGQPQHF
-	-	TRBV13	TRBJ2-3	TGTGCCAGCACCCCCCGCGAGGGCCGCACAGATACGCAGTATTTT	CASTPREGRTDTQYF
-	-	TRBV11-3	TRBJ2-3	TGTGCCAGCAGCTCCTATATCAGTGCAGATACGCAGTATTTT	CASSSYISADTQYF
-	many	TRBV12-3/TRBV12-4	TRBJ2-1	TGTGCCAGCACTAAGGACCAGAGCTCCTACAATGAGCAGTTCTTC	CASTKDQSSYNEQFF
-	few	TRBV4-1	TRBJ2-5	TGCGCCAGCAGCCCGGCCAGTGTTGGCGAGACCCAGTACTTC	CASSPASVGETQYF
-	few	TRBV4-1	TRBJ2-2	TGCGCCAGCAGCCAAGAAATTGGGGACACCGGGGAGCTGTTTTTT	CASSQEIGDTGELFF
-	many	TRBV5-1	TRBJ2-7	TGCGCCAGCAGCTTCCGGGGGTTCAACGAGCAGTACTTC	CASSFRGFNEQYF
-	-	TRBV6-1	TRBJ2-6	TGTGCCACCCAGCGGCTGGGCTCTGGGGCCAACGTCCTGACTTTC	CATQRLGSGANVLTF
-	few	TRBV20-1	TRBJ1-1	TGCAGTGCTAGAGGTAAAACGAGACAGTCGAACACTGAAGCTTTCTTT	CSARGKTRQSNTEAFF
TRBD1	few	TRBV7-9	TRBJ2-1	TGTGCCAGCAGCCAGGGGCAGGGGGCGCAGAATGAGCAGTTCTTC	CASSQGQGAQNEQFF
-	-	TRBV20-1	TRBJ2-3	TGCAGTGCCCACTCCACAGATACGCAGTATTTT	CSAHSTDTQYF
TRBD1	-	TRBV10-3	TRBJ2-7	TGTGCCATATGGGACAGGGGAACCGACGAGCAGTACTTC	CAIWDRGTDEQYF
-	-	TRBV5-1	TRBJ2-3	TGCGCCAGCAGCTTGGGAACCCTAGACACAGATACGCAGTATTTT	CASSLGTLDTDTQYF
-	-	TRBV9	TRBJ2-2	TGTGCCAGCAGCGTAGCTGGTAGGGGTAGCACCGGGGAGCTGTTTTTT	CASSVAGRGSTGELFF
TRBD2	-	TRBV11-2	TRBJ2-5	TGTGCCAGCAGCCCAGCGGGGCTAACAGAGACCCAGTACTTC	CASSPAGLTETQYF
-	few	TRBV12-3/TRBV12-4	TRBJ2-6	TGTGCCAGCCGGGCAGGGGCCAACGTCCTGACTTTC	CASRAGANVLTF
-	-	TRBV7-9	TRBJ1-2	TGTGCCAGCAGCCCCCGGGGTGGGCCAATACCCTATGGCTACACCTTC	CASSPRGGPIPYGYTF
-	-	TRBV10-3	TRBJ1-2	TGTGCCATCAGTGTGGATGAGGCAGGCTACACCTTC	CAISVDEAGYTF
TRBD2	-	TRBV6-2/TRBV6-3	TRBJ2-1	TGTGCCAGCACCGGGACTAGCGGGGGTAAAGGCGACAATGAGCAGTTCTTC	CASTGTSGGKGDNEQFF
-	few	TRBV3-1	TRBJ2-5	TGTGCCAGCAGCTTACTAGCCAGCGAGACCCAGTACTTC	CASSLLASETQYF
TRBD1	few	TRBV5-1	TRBJ2-7	TGCGCCAGCAGCTACGGGACAGGGAACTACGAGCAGTACTTC	CASSYGTGNYEQYF
TRBD2	few	TRBV5-4	TRBJ2-5	TGTGCCAGCAGCTTGGGCCAGCGGGGGGGGGAGACCCAGTACTTC	CASSLGQRGGETQYF
-	-	TRBV7-2	TRBJ1-6	TGTGCCAGCAGCTTATTCCCCAGGGACTCACCCCTCCACTTT	CASSLFPRDSPLHF
TRBD1	-	TRBV27	TRBJ2-1	TGTGCCAGCAGTTTATTAAGCGGGACAGGGGGCGGCTACAATGAGCAGTTCTTC	CASSLLSGTGGGYNEQFF
TRBD1	-	TRBV2	TRBJ2-1	TGTGCCAGCAGTGGGCAGGGGGCGGATGAGCAGTTCTTC	CASSGQGADEQFF
TRBD2	few	TRBV5-4	TRBJ2-3	TGTGCCAGCAGCTTGGATGGCGGGGGGCTCGCAGATACGCAGTATTTT	CASSLDGGGLADTQYF
-	-	TRBV27	TRBJ1-2	TGTGCCAGCAAGGGACATACTAACTATGGCTACACCTTC	CASKGHTNYGYTF
-	-	TRBV4-1	TRBJ1-1	TGCGCCAGCAGCCAGACAGGAGATGAAGCTTTCTTT	CASSQTGDEAFF
TRBD2	-	TRBV6-2/TRBV6-3	TRBJ2-2	TGTGCCAGCAGTATAGGACTAGCGGGGGGACCCTCCACCGGGGAGCTGTTTTTT	CASSIGLAGGPSTGELFF
TRBD2	-	TRBV5-1	TRBJ2-3	TGCGCCAGCAGTCTGATAGGGAGGGTGACAGATACGCAGTATTTT	CASSLIGRVTDTQYF
-	few	TRBV29-1	TRBJ2-5	TGCAGCGTTACCTACTCGAGGGACACCCACCAAGAGACCCAGTACTTC	CSVTYSRDTHQETQYF
-	few	TRBV4-1	TRBJ2-3	TGCGCCAGCAGCCCCCCCGCGGCGGTTACGCAGGATACGCAGTATTTT	CASSPPAAVTQDTQYF
-	once	TRBV11-2	TRBJ2-3	TGTGCCAGCAGCACCTTGCAGGGGTCGGCTACGCAGTATTTT	CASSTLQGSATQYF
TRBD1	-	TRBV5-1	TRBJ2-7	TGCGCCAGCAGCTTGGCCGTGATGGGACAGCGCCTGGGGCAGTACTTC	CASSLAVMGQRLGQYF
-	few	TRBV6-5	TRBJ1-1	TGTGCCAGCAGTTACTTGGACAGTGAAGCTTTCTTT	CASSYLDSEAFF
-	-	TRBV12-3/TRBV12-4	TRBJ1-1	TGTGCCAGCAGACCCGGGCACACTGAAGCTTTCTTT	CASRPGHTEAFF
TRBD1	-	TRBV11-1	TRBJ2-3	TGTGCCAGCAGCTCCCGACAGGGGGAAACGCAGTATTTT	CASSSRQGETQYF
-	few	TRBV12-3/TRBV12-4	TRBJ2-2	TGTGCCAGCAGTTTTGAGGGCGGGGAGCTGTTTTTT	CASSFEGGELFF
-	few	TRBV7-9	TRBJ1-1	TGTGCCAGCAGCTTTACTGAAGCTTTCTTT	CASSFTEAFF
-	-	TRBV12-3/TRBV12-4	TRBJ1-1	TGTGCCAGCAGTTCCCAGGACGGGAACACTGAAGCTTTCTTT	CASSSQDGNTEAFF
TRBD1	few	TRBV12-3/TRBV12-4	TRBJ1-2	TGTGCCAGCAGTTTCTCCAGGGGGGGCTACACCTTC	CASSFSRGGYTF
TRBD1	few	TRBV4-1	TRBJ1-1	TGCGCCAGCAGCGAGGGGGAGGGACAGCTTGAAGCTTTCTTT	CASSEGEGQLEAFF
-	-	TRBV4-2	TRBJ2-2	TGTGCCAGCAGCCAATCGACCGGGGCCTGGGGCGGGGAGCTGTTTTTT	CASSQSTGAWGGELFF
-	once	TRBV29-1	TRBJ2-7	TGCAGCGCCTACGGGAATCCCTACGAGCAGTACTTC	CSAYGNPYEQYF
TRBD1	few	TRBV6-1	TRBJ1-2	TGTGCCAGCAGTGACCTCGGGACAGACACCTATGGCTACACCTTC	CASSDLGTDTYGYTF
-	-	TRBV10-3	TRBJ1-1	TGTGCCATCAATAAGGGTGATATGAACACTGAAGCTTTCTTT	CAINKGDMNTEAFF
TRBD1	-	TRBV30	TRBJ2-3	TGTGCCTGGAGTACAGGGACAGGGAGGGCAGATACGCAGTATTTT	CAWSTGTGRADTQYF
-	few	TRBV7-8	TRBJ1-5	TGTGCCAGCAGTTCACCCGGCGGGACACCCTATAGCAATCAGCCCCAGCATTTT	CASSSPGGTPYSNQPQHF
-	-	TRBV7-9	TRBJ2-4	TGTGCCAGCAGCTTACGGGTGGGGACCACATTAGCCAAAAACATTCAGTACTTC	CASSLRVGTTLAKNIQYF